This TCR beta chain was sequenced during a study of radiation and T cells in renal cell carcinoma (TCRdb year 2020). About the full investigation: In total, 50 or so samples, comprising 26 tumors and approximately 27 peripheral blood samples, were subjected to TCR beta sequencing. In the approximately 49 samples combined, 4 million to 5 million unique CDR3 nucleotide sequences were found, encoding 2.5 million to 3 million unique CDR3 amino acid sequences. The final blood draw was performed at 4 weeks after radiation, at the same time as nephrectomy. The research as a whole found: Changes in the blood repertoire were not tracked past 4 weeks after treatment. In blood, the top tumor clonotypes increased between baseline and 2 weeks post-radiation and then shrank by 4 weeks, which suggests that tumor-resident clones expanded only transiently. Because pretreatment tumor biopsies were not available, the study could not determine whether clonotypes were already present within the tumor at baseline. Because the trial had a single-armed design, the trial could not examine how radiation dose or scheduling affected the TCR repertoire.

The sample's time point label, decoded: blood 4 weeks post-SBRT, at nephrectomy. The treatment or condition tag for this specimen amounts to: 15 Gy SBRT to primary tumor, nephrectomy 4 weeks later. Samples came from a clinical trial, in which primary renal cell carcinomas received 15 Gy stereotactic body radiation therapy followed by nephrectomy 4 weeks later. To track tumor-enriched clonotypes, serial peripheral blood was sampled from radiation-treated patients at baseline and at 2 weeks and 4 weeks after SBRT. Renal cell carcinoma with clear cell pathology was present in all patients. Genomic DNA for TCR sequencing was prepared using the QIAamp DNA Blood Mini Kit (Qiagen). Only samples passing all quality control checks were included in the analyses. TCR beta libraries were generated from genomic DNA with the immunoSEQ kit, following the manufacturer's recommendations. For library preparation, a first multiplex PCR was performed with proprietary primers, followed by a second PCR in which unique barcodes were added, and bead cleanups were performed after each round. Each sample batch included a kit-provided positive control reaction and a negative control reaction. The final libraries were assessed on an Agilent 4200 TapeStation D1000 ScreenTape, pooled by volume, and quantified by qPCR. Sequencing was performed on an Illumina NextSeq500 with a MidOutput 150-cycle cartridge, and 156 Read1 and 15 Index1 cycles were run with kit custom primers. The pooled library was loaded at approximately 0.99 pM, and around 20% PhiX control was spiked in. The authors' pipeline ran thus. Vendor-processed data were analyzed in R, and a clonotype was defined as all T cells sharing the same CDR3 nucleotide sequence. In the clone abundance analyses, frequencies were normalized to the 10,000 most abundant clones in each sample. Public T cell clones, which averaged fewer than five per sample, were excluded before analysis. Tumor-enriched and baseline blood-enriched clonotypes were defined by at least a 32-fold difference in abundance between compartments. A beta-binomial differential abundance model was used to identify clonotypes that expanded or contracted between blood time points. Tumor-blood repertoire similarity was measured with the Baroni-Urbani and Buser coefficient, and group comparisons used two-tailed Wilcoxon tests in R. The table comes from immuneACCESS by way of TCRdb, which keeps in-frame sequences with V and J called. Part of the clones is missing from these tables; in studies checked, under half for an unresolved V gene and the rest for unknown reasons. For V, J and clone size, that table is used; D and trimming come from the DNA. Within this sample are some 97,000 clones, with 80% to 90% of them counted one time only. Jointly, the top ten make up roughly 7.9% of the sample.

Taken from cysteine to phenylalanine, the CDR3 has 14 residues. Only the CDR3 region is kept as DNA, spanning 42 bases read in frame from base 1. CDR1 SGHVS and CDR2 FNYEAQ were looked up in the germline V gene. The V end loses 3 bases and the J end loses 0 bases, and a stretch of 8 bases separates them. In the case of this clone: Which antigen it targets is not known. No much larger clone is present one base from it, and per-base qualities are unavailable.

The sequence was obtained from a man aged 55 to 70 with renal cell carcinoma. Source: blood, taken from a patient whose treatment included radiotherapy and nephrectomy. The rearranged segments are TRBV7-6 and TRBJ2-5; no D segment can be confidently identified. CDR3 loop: CASSFLGYQETQYF. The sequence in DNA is TGTGCCAGCAGCTTTTTAGGGTACCAAGAGACCCAGTACTTC.